The 28 T cell receptor beta chains reported below all come from one sample, sequenced in a study of OX40 agonist ivuxolimab in advanced cancers. TCRdb's table, derived via immunoSEQ multiplex PCR, lists solely in-frame clones and lacks some. In the table there are 90,000 to 100,000 clones, around 90% of which are singletons. Material: CD4+ or CD8+ T cells sorted from blood, obtained in a trial of the OX40 agonist ivuxolimab. The origin of the receptors is an adult with an advanced solid tumor such as melanoma, head and neck, liver or kidney cancer.

The chain is built from TRBV6-6 and TRBJ1-1; 7 nucleotides agree with TRBD1. The CDR3 length is 14 residues. J was trimmed by 1 base and V by 6 bases; bases with no gene match: 5. From germline, CDR1 is MNHNY and CDR2 SVGAGI (reference sequence). The CDR3: CASRWGQQNTEAFF. The CDR3, as DNA: TGTGCCAGCAGGTGGGGACAGCAGAACACTGAAGCTTTCTTT.

The V call is TRBV6-6, the J call TRBJ1-5; TRBD1 matches at 7 bases. Trimming cost V 6 bases and J 4 bases; bases outside gene matches: 6. The CDR3 runs 14 residues. Germline CDR1 is MNHNY and CDR2 is SVGAGI (reference sequence). CDR3 protein: CASSGQEVNQPQHF. The CDR3 region has the DNA TGTGCCAGCAGCGGACAGGAGGTGAATCAGCCCCAGCATTTT.

This chain connects TRBV28 to TRBJ2-7; D is uncertain. The CDR3 is 14 residues long. The V and J ends lost 5 bases and 0 bases respectively, with 11 bases between them. The germline CDR1 and CDR2 sequences are MDHEN and SYDVKM. The CDR3 nucleotides are TGTGCCAGCAGTGACCCACTGCACTCCTACGAGCAGTACTTC. This encodes CASSDPLHSYEQYF. The entire variable domain, with the rest obtained from reference TRBV28 and TRBJ2-7, is as follows: DVKVTQSSRYLVKRTGEKVFLECVQDMDHENMFWYRQDPGLGLRLIYFSYDVKMKEKGDIPEGYSVSREKKERFSLILESASTNQTSMYLCASSDPLHSYEQYFGPGTRLTVT.

The J gene is TRBJ2-2, the V gene TRBV7-2; 12 bases are shared with TRBD2. Germline CDR1 and CDR2: SGHTA and FQGNSA. V gave up 6 bases and J gave up 4 bases; unmatched junction bases: 0. The CDR3 is 14 residues long. The CDR3 DNA sequence: TGTGCCAGCAGACTAGCGGGGGGCACCGGGGAGCTGTTTTTT. As protein: CASRLAGGTGELFF.

V gene TRBV9 combines with J gene TRBJ2-2, with TRBD1 as a possible D gene (5 bases). V dropped 0 bases and J dropped 6 bases, with 12 bases sitting between them. From germline, CDR1 is SGDLS and CDR2 YYNGEE. This CDR3 has 15 amino acids. This CDR3 is CASSVGGQGAGELFF. CDR3 in DNA: TGTGCCAGCAGCGTAGGAGGTCAGGGCGCCGGGGAGCTGTTTTTT.

The chain employs TRBV5-1 and TRBJ2-5; D unresolved. Trimming removed 0 bases at V and 1 base at J, with 7 bases between. The CDR3 is 14 residues long. The germline V gene encodes CDR1 SGHRS and CDR2 YFSETQ. The CDR3 sequence is CASSLGGIQETQYF. In DNA, the CDR3 is TGCGCCAGCAGCTTGGGAGGAATCCAAGAGACCCAGTACTTC.

The chain combines TRBV28 with TRBJ2-7, with TRBD1 matching over 9 bases. CDR1 is MDHEN, CDR2 SYDVKM, per germline. The CDR3 extends over 15 amino acids. V shed 4 bases, J shed 6 bases, and the junction held 10 bases outside the gene matches. In DNA form, the CDR3 reads TGTGCCAGCAGTTCATCCGGGACAGGGATTGGCGAGCAGTACTTC. As protein: CASSSSGTGIGEQYF.

This clone showed up just a few times. This chain joins TRBV7-9 and TRBJ1-1; the D gene is possibly TRBD1 (5 bases). CDR1 is SEHNR and CDR2 is FQNEAQ in the germline V gene (reference sequence). Between the trimmed V and J ends, which lost 8 bases and 1 base, there was a span of 11 bases. The CDR3 sequence is 13 residues long. CDR3 amino acids: CASEGQGNTEAFF. CDR3 nucleotides: TGTGCCAGCGAGGGTCAGGGGAACACTGAAGCTTTCTTT.

This rearrangement joins TRBV30 to TRBJ1-2; no clear D. The CDR3 is made up of 8 amino acids. Germline V gene lookup returns CDR1 GTSNPN and CDR2 SVGIG (reference sequence). V was cut by 7 bases and J by 14 bases, with 11 bases left in between. The CDR3 coding sequence is TGTGCCTCCGACCTGCTAACCTTC. It yields the protein CASDLLTF.

The CDR3 spells CAIRAGATNEKLFF. The CDR3 DNA is TGTGCCATCAGGGCAGGGGCAACTAATGAAAAACTGTTTTTT. The chain uses TRBV10-3 and TRBJ1-4; D may be TRBD1 (6 bases). CDR3 length equals 14 residues. Trimming stripped 6 bases from V and 0 bases from J, with 8 bases between. CDR1 ENHRY and CDR2 SYGVKD come from the germline V gene.

The DNA of the CDR3 is TGTGCCAGCAGTGCTCAGGATGTGTCCTATGGCTACACCTTC. Its translation is CASSAQDVSYGYTF. This sequence joins TRBV2 and TRBJ1-2, with D unresolved. There are 14 residues in the CDR3. Trimming left V 4 bases short and J 4 bases short, with 13 bases between. CDR1 and CDR2 (germline): SNHLY, FYNNEI.

The CDR3 region is CASRILGGELFF. CDR3 DNA: TGTGCCAGCAGGATCCTCGGCGGGGAGCTGTTTTTT. V usage is TRBV2 and J usage is TRBJ2-2; D is unresolved. V lost 6 bases, J lost 7 bases, and 9 bases lay in between. Germline CDR1 reads SNHLY; CDR2 reads FYNNEI. The CDR3 consists of 12 residues.

J is TRBJ2-1 and V is TRBV4-3; 9 nucleotides match TRBD2. The V and J ends lost 5 bases and 8 bases, in that order; junction bases with no gene match: 4. This CDR3 spans 13 amino acids. Per germline, CDR1 LGHNA and CDR2 YSLEER. The chain's CDR3 is CASSGGLADEQFF. In DNA form, the CDR3 reads TGCGCCAGCAGCGGGGGACTAGCCGATGAGCAGTTCTTC.

The chain links TRBV19 to TRBJ1-2; TRBD1 agrees at 7 bases. From germline, CDR1 is LNHDA and CDR2 SQIVND (reference sequence). V lost 0 bases and J lost 7; bases outside the gene matches: 2. The CDR3 is 13 residues long. The CDR3 spells CASSIETGAGYTF. In DNA, the CDR3 is TGTGCCAGTAGTATAGAAACAGGGGCTGGCTACACCTTC.

The J gene is TRBJ1-2, the V gene TRBV7-8; D is unresolved. The V gene lost 7 bases and the J gene lost 4 bases, with 10 bases spanning the gap. Looked up from germline, CDR1 is SGHVS and CDR2 is FQNEAQ. The CDR3 spans 12 residues. This CDR3 is CASTSDGYGYTF. The CDR3 coding sequence is TGTGCCAGCACCTCAGACGGCTATGGCTACACCTTC.

The V call is TRBV4-3, the J call TRBJ2-3, with 10 bases matching TRBD2. V shed 3 bases, J shed 4 bases, and the junction held 10 bases outside the gene matches. The V gene's germline CDR1 is LGHNA and CDR2 YSLEER. The length of the CDR3 is 17 residues. The CDR3 protein is CASSQYRASGGADTQYF. The CDR3 region has the DNA TGCGCCAGCAGCCAGTACAGGGCGAGCGGGGGGGCAGATACGCAGTATTTT.

The gene calls are TRBV30 and TRBJ1-3; no clear D gene. V lost 4 bases and J 0 bases, leaving 7 bases between the germline ends. The CDR3 is 13 amino acids. Germline assignment: CDR1 GTSNPN and CDR2 SVGIG (reference sequence). The CDR3 bases are TGTGCCTGGACCGGGAGCTCTGGAAACACCATATATTTT. Its protein product is CAWTGSSGNTIYF.

The chain combines TRBV27 with TRBJ1-4, with D unresolved. This CDR3 region has 14 residues. Germline CDR1 is MNHEY and CDR2 is SMNVEV (reference sequence). Trimming took off 6 bases at V and 5 bases at J, with 13 bases between the two ends. CDR3 nucleotide sequence: TGTGCCAGCAGCCGCATTGGGGAGAATGAAAAACTGTTTTTT. Its translation: CASSRIGENEKLFF. The full variable domain, with the rest looked up from reference TRBV27 and TRBJ1-4, is EAQVTQNPRYLITVTGKKLTVTCSQNMNHEYMSWYRQDPGLGLRQIYYSMNVEVTDKGDVPEGYKVSRKEKRNFPLILESPSPNQTSLYFCASSRIGENEKLFFGSGTQLSVL.

This clone was recorded only once. V is TRBV19 and J is TRBJ1-2, with D uncertain. The germline V and J ends were trimmed by 7 bases and 8 bases, with 17 bases remaining between them. The length of the CDR3 is 13 residues. Germline V gives CDR1 LNHDA, CDR2 SQIVND (reference sequence). The CDR3 loop reads CASNLVGSYGYTF. For the CDR3, the DNA is TGTGCCAGTAACCTGGTGGGCAGCTACGGCTACACCTTC.

This sequence joins TRBV30 and TRBJ2-3; 11 nucleotides match TRBD2. This CDR3 comprises 15 residues. Germline CDR1 and CDR2: GTSNPN and SVGIG (reference sequence). The junction had 6 bases not matched to a gene; V was cut back by 5 bases and J by 2 bases. The chain's CDR3 is CAWGNSGGVTDTQYF. In DNA, the CDR3 is TGTGCCTGGGGTAATAGCGGGGGGGTCACAGATACGCAGTATTTT.

The rearrangement joins TRBV7-2 to TRBJ2-1, with D perhaps matching TRBD1 (6 bases). The CDR3 runs 14 residues. In germline, CDR1 is SGHTA, CDR2 FQGNSA. V lost 3 bases to trimming and J lost 7 bases, with 13 bases between them. In nucleotides, the CDR3 is TGTGCCAGCAGCTTTCGAGACAGGAAGAATGAGCAGTTCTTC. It codes for CASSFRDRKNEQFF.

This chain links TRBV6-5 with TRBJ2-3, with 7 bases lining up with TRBD2. CDR3 length equals 15 residues. Trimming at V came to 2 bases and at J to 3 bases, leaving 5 bases not matched to a gene. The germline V gene encodes CDR1 MNHEY and CDR2 SVGAGI. CDR3 coding DNA: TGTGCCAGCAGTTACCCGGGGGGTGGAACAGATACGCAGTATTTT. Translated, it gives CASSYPGGGTDTQYF.

The chain has TRBV4-1 and TRBJ1-1, with a possible D match to TRBD1 (6 bases). The CDR3 is made up of 17 amino acids. Looked up from germline, CDR1 is MGHRA and CDR2 is YSYEKL. V was pared by 2 bases and J by 3 bases, with 19 bases between. CDR3 protein: CASSQSSGTGRDTEAFF. Here the CDR3 DNA reads TGCGCCAGCAGCCAATCTAGCGGTACAGGGAGGGACACTGAAGCTTTCTTT.

The chain joins TRBV6-1 to TRBJ1-5; TRBD1 agrees at 10 bases. The CDR3 contains 16 residues. Germline lookup yields CDR1 MNHNS and CDR2 SASEGT. The junction had 6 bases not matched to a gene; V was cut back by 4 bases and J by 3 bases. The CDR3 region has the DNA TGTGCCAGCAGTGCGACAGGGGGCGCGATCAATCAGCCCCAGCATTTT. Amino acid sequence: CASSATGGAINQPQHF.

The chain joins TRBV7-2 to TRBJ1-6; 7 positions match TRBD1. Looked up from germline, CDR1 is SGHTA and CDR2 is FQGNSA. This CDR3 has 18 amino acids. Unmatched junction bases numbered 8, after V lost 3 bases and J lost 0 bases. For the CDR3, the DNA is TGTGCCAGCAGCTTCCCCCCGACAGGGAGCTCCTATAATTCACCCCTCCACTTT. Translation: CASSFPPTGSSYNSPLHF.

The V gene is TRBV7-2, the J gene TRBJ2-1, with D perhaps TRBD1 (6 bases). The CDR3 loop spans 16 amino acids. Trimming left V 5 bases short and J 9 bases short, with 23 bases between. Germline V gene sequence: CDR1 SGHTA, CDR2 FQGNSA. The CDR3 is CASSARRASLGGEQFF. The CDR3 DNA sequence: TGTGCCAGCAGCGCCAGGCGGGCGTCTCTAGGGGGTGAGCAGTTCTTC.

V gene TRBV10-3 combines with J gene TRBJ2-3; possible D gene TRBD1, 5 bases. CDR3 length: 15 residues. Germline CDR1 and CDR2: ENHRY and SYGVKD. With 4 bases removed from V and 2 bases from J, the gap between germline ends came to 13 bases. The CDR3 DNA reads as TGTGCCATCAGTGCAAGGCAGGGCGTCACAGATACGCAGTATTTT. It specifies CAISARQGVTDTQYF.

This chain joins TRBV6-6 and TRBJ1-6, with no clear D. The germline V gene has CDR1 MNHNY and CDR2 SVGAGI (reference sequence). The CDR3 is 15 amino acids. Deletions cut 6 bases from V and 5 bases from J, with 14 bases between. As DNA, the CDR3 is TGTGCCAGCAGCCGAGGACGGCGCGATAATTCACCCCTCCACTTT. This codes for CASSRGRRDNSPLHF.